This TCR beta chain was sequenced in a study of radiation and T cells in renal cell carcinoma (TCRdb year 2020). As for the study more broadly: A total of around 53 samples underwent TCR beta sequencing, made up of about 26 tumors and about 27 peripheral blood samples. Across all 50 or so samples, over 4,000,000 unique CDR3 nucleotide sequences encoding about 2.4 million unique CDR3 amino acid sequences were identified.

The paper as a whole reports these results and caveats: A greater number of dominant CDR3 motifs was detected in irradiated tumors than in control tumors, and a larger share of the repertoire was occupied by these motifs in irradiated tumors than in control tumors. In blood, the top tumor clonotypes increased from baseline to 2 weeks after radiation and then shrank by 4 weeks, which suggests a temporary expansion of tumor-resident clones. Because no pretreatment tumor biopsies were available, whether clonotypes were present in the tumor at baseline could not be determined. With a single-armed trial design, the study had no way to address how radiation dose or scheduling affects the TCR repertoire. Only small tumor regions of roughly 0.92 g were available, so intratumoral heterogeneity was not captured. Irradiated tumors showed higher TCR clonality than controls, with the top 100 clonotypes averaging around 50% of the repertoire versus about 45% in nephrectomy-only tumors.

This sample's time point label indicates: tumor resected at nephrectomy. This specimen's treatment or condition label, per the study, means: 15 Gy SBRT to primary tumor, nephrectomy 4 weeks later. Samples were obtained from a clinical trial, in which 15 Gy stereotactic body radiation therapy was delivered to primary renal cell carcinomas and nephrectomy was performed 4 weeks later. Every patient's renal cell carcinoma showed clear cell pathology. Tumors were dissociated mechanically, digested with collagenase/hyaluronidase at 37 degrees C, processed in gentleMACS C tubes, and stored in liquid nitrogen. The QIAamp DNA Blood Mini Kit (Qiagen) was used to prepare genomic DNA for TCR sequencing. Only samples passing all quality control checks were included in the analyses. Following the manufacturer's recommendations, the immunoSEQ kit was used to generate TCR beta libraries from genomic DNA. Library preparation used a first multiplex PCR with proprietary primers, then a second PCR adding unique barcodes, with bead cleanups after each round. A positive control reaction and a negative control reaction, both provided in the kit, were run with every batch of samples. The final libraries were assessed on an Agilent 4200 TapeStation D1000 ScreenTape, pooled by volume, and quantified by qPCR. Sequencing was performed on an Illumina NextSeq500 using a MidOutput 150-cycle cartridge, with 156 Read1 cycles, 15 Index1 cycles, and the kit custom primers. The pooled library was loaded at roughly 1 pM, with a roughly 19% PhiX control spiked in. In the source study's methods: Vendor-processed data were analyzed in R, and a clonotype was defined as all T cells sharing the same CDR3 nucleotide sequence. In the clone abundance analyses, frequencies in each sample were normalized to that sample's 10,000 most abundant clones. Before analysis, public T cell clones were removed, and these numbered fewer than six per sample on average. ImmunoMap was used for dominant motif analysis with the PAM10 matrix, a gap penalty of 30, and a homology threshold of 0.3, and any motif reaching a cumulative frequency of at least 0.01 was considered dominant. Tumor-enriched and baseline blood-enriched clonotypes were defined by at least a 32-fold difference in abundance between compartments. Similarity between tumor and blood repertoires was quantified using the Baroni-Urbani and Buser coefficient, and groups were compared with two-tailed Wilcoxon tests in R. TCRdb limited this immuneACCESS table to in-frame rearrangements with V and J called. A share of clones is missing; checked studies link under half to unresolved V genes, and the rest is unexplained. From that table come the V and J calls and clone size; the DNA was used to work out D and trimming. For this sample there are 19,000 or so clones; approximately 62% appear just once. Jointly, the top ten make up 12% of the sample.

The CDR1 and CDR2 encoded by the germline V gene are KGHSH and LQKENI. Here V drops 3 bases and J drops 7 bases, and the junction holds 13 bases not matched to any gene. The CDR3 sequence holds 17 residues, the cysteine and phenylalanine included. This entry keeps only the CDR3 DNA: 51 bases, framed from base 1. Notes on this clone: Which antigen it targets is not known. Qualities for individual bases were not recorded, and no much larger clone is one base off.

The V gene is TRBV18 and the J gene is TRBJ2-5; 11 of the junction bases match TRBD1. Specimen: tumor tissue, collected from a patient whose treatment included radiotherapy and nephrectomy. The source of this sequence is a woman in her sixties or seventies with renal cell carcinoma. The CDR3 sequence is CASSPLGTGGIVRTQYF. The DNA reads TGTGCCAGCTCACCCCTTGGGACAGGGGGGATAGTTCGGACCCAGTACTTC. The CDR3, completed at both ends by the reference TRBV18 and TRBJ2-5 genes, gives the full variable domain NAGVMQNPRHLVRRRGQEARLRCSPMKGHSHVYWYRQLPEEGLKFMVYLQKENIIDESGMPKERFSAEFPKEGPSILRIQQVVRGDSAAYFCASSPLGTGGIVRTQYFGPGTRLLVL.